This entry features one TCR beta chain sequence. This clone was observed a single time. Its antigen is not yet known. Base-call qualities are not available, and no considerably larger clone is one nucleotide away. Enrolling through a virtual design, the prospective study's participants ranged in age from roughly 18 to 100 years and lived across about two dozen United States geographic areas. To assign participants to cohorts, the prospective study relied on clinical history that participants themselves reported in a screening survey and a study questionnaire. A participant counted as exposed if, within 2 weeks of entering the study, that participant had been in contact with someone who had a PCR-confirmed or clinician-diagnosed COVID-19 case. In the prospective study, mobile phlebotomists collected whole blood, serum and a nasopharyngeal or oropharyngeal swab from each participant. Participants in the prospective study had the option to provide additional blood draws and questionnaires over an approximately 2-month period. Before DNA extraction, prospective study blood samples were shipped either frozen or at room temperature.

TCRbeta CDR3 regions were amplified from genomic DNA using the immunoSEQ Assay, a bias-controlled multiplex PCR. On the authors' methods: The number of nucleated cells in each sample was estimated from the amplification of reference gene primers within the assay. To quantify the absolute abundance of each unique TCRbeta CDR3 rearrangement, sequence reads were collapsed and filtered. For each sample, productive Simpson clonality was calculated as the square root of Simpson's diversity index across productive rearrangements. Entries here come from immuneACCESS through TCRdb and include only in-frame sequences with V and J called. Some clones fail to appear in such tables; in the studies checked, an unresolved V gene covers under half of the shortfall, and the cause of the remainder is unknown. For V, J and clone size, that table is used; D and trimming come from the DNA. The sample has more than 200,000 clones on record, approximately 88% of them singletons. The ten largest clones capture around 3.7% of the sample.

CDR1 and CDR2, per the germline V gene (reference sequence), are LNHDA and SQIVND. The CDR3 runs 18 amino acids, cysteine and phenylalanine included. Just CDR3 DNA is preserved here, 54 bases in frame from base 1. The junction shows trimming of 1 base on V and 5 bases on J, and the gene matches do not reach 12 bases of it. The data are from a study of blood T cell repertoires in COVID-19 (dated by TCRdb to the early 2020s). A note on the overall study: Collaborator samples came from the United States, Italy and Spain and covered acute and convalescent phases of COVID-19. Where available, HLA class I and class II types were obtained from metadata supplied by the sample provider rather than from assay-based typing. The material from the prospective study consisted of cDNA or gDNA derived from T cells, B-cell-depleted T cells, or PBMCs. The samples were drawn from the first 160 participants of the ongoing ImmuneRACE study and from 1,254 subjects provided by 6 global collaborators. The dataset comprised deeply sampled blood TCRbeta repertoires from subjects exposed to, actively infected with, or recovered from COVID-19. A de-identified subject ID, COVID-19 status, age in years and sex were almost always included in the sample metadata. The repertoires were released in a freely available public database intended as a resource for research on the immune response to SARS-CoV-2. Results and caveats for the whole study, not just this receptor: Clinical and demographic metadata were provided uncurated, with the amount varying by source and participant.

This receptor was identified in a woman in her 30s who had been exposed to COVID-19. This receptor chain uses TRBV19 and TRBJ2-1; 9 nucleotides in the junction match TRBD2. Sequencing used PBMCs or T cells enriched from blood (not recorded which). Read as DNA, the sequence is TGTGCCAGTAGTATAGGCCGGGGGAGTCTAGCGGGAAACAATGAGCAGTTCTTC. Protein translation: CASSIGRGSLAGNNEQFF. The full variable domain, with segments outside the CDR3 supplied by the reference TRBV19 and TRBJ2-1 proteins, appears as DGGITQSPKYLFRKEGQNVTLSCEQNLNHDAMYWYRQDPGQGLRLIYYSQIVNDFQKGDIAEGYSVSREKKESFPLTVTSAQKNPTAFYLCASSIGRGSLAGNNEQFFGPGTRLTVL.